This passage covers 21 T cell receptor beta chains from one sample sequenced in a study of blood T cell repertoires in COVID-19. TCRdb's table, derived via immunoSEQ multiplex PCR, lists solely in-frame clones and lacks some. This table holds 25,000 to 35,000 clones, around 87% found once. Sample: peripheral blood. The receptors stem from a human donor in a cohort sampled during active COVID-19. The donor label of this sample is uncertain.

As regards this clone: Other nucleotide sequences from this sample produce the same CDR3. The DNA of the CDR3 is TGTGCCAGCAGTGAAGTCGCAGATACGCAGTATTTT. It codes for CASSEVADTQYF. The rearrangement joins TRBV2 to TRBJ2-3; D is undetermined. Germline values: CDR1 SNHLY, CDR2 FYNNEI. The CDR3 consists of 12 residues. The germline V and J ends were trimmed by 1 base and 4 bases, with 3 bases remaining between them.

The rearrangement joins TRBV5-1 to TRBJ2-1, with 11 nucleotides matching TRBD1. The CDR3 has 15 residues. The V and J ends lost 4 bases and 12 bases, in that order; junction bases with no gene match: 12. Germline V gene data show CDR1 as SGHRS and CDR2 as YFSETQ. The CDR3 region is CASSPAGQGDDGQFF. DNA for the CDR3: TGCGCCAGCAGCCCAGCGGGACAGGGGGATGACGGGCAGTTCTTC.

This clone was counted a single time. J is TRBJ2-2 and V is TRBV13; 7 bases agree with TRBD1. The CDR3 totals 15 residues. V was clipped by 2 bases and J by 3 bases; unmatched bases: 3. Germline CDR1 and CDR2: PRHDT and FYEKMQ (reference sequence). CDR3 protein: CASSLSQGDTGELFF. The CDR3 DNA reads TGTGCCAGCAGCTTAAGCCAGGGGGACACCGGGGAGCTGTTTTTT.

The DNA of the CDR3 is TGCGCCAGCAGCTTGGTCGGGGGACAGGGCGCCGGGGAGCTGTTTTTT. Translation gives CASSLVGGQGAGELFF. V and J are TRBV5-1 and TRBJ2-2; 9 bases fit TRBD1. The CDR3 is 16 amino acids. The junction had 6 bases not matched to a gene; V was cut back by 0 bases and J by 6 bases. Germline loops: CDR1 SGHRS, CDR2 YFSETQ.

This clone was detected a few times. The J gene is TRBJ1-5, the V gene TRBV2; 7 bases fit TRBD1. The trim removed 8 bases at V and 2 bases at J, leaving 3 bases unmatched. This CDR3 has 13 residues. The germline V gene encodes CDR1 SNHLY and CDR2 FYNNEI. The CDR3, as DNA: TGTGCCAGCGAAACAGGGGGCAATCAGCCCCAGCATTTT. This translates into CASETGGNQPQHF.

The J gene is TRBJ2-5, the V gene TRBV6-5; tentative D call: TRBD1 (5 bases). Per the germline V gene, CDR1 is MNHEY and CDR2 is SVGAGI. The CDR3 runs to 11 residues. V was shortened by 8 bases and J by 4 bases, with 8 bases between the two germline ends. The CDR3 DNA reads TGTGCCAGCGCCCAGGGAGAGACCCAGTACTTC. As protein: CASAQGETQYF.

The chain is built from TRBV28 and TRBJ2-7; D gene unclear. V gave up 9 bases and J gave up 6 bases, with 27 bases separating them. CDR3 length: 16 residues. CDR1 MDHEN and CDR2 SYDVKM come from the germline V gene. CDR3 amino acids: CASNTPYPPATGEQYF. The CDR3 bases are TGTGCCAGTAATACCCCCTATCCCCCAGCGACGGGCGAGCAGTACTTC.

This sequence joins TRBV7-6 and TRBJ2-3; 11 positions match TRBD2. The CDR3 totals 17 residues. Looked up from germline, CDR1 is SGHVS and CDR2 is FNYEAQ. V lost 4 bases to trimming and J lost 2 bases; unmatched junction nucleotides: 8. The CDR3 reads CASSSELAGEHTDTQYF. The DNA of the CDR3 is TGTGCCAGCAGCTCCGAACTAGCGGGAGAGCACACAGATACGCAGTATTTT.

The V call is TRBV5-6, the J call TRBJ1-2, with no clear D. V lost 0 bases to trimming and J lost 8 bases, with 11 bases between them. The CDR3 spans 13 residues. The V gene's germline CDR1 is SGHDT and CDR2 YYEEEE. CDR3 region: CASSLVGVRGYTF. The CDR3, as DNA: TGTGCCAGCAGCTTGGTCGGGGTTAGGGGCTACACCTTC.

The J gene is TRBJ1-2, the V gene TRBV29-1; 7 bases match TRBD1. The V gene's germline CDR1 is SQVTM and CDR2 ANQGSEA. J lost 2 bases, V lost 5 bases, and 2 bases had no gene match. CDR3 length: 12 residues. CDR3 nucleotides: TGCAGCGTTCCGGGACAGAACTATGGCTACACCTTC. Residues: CSVPGQNYGYTF.

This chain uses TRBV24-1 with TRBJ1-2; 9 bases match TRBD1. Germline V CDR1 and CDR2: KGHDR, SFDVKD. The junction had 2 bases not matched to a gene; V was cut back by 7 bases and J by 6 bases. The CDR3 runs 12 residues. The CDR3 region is CATRGQGDGYTF. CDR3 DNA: TGTGCCACCAGGGGACAGGGAGATGGCTACACCTTC.

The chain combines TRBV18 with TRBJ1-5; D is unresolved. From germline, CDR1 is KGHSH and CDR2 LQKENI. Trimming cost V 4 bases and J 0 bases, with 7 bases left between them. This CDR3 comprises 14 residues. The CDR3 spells CASSLIYSNQPQHF. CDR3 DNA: TGTGCCAGCTCACTTATCTATAGCAATCAGCCCCAGCATTTT.

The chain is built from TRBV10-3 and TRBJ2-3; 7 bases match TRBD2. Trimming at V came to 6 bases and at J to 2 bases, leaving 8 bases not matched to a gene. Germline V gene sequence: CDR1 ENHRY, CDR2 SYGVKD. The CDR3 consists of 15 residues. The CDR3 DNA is TGTGCCATCAGGGCTAGCAGCGGGAACACAGATACGCAGTATTTT. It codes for CAIRASSGNTDTQYF.

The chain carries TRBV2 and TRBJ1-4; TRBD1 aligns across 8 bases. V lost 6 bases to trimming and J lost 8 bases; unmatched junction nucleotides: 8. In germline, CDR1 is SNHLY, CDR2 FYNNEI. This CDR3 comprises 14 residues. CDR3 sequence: CASSFSDRGEKLFF. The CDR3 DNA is TGTGCCAGCAGCTTCTCTGACAGGGGAGAAAAACTGTTTTTT.

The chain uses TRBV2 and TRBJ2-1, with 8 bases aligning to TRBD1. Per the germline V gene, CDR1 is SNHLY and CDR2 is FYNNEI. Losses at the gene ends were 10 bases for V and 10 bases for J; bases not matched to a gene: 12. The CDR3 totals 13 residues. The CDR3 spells CATRDRPWSEQFF. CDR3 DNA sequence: TGTGCCACCCGGGACAGGCCCTGGAGCGAGCAGTTCTTC. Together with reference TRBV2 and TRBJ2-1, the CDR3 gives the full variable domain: EPEVTQTPSHQVTQMGQEVILRCVPISNHLYFYWYRQILGQKVEFLVSFYNNEISEKSEIFDDQFSVERPDGSNFTLKIRSTKLEDSAMYFCATRDRPWSEQFFGPGTRLTVL.

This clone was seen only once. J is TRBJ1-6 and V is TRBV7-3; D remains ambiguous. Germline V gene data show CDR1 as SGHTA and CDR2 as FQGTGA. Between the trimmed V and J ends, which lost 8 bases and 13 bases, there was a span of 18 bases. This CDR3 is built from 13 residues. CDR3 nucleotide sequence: TGTGCCAGCTGCGGTAGAGCATTTTTTCCCCTCCACTTT. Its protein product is CASCGRAFFPLHF.

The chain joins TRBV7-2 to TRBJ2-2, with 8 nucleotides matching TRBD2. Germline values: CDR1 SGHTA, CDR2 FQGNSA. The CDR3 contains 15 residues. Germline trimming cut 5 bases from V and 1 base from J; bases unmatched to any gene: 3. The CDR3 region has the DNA TGTGCCAGCAGCCCCCGGGGGGGGAACACCGGGGAGCTGTTTTTT. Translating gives CASSPRGGNTGELFF.

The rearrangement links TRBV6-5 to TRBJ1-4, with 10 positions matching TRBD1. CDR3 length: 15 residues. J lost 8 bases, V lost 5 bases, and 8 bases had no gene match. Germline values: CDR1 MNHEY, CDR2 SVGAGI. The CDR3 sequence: CASSRTGQGEEKLFF. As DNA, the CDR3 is TGTGCCAGCAGTAGAACCGGACAGGGGGAGGAAAAACTGTTTTTT.

DNA of the CDR3: TGTGCCAGCAGCTGGGGGCAGTTCCTCGACTATGGCTACACCTTC. Encoded protein: CASSWGQFLDYGYTF. V and J are TRBV5-6 and TRBJ1-2; TRBD1 might be the D (6 bases). This CDR3 spans 15 amino acids. Trimming shortened V by 3 bases and J by 3 bases, and 15 bases separated the two germline ends. Looked up from germline, CDR1 is SGHDT and CDR2 is YYEEEE.

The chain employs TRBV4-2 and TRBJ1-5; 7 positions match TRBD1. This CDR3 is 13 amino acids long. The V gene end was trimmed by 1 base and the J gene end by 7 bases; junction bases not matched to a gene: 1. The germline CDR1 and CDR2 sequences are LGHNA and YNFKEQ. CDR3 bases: TGTGCCAGCAGCCAAGCAGGGGGGCAGCCCCAGCATTTT. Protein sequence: CASSQAGGQPQHF.

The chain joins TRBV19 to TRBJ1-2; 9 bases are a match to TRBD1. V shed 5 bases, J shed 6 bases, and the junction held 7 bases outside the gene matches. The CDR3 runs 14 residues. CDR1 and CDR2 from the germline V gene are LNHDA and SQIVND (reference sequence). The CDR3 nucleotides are TGTGCCAGTAGTCCACGGGACAGGGAGAATGGCTACACCTTC. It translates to CASSPRDRENGYTF.